Only a few counts were recorded for the clone carrying this TCR beta chain. Its cognate antigen is unknown. This CDR3 contains 16 residues. J was trimmed by 4 bases and V by 1 base; bases with no gene match: 7. From germline, CDR1 is KGHSH and CDR2 LQKENI. The entry originates in a study of cytomegalovirus exposure and HLA in healthy donors. In the PCR, 60 Vbeta and 13 Jbeta primers were used. Only in-frame clones appear in the TCRdb table, and some are missing; sequencing was by immunoSEQ multiplex PCR. The table records approximately 200,000 clones, approximately 79% of them present only once. General study points: V- and J-gene trimming in TCR beta was tied to a missense DCLRE1C variant by an analysis performed later. As immune exposure information, only CMV serostatus was available.

V and J are TRBV18 and TRBJ2-1; 7 bases line up with TRBD2. This sequence originates from a woman in her twenties or thirties in good health and CMV-seropositive. The sample comprised PBMCs. CDR3 coding DNA: TGTGCCAGCTCACCACAAGGAGCGGGACCTTACAATGAGCAGTTCTTC. Translated: CASSPQGAGPYNEQFF.